This TCR beta chain was recorded in a study of CD8 T cells in ankylosing spondylitis. This clonotype was seen more than once but under ten times. The antigen remains unidentified. A read error may produce the germline difference seen at one junction end. This CDR3 has 14 residues. Germline assignment: CDR1 SGHVS and CDR2 FQNEAQ. Quantitative 5'-RACE with molecular barcodes produced the TCR beta libraries. TCRdb reprocessed the 5' RACE reads with MiXCR, giving one entry per CDR3 protein. The data contain under 250,000 distinct CDR3 sequences, about 10% of them seen just once; the ten biggest clones take up 6% to 7.5%. Study-level results: Researchers reportedly found disease-linked clones significantly enriched in matched ankylosing spondylitis synovial fluid. Earlier reports found some motif variants in synovial fluid and blood in reactive arthritis. A TCR beta motif of eight highly homologous variants appeared characteristic of ankylosing spondylitis blood.

This sequence joins TRBV7-8 and TRBJ2-1, with D tentatively TRBD2 (5 bases). The sequenced sample consisted of blood, either unsorted or a sorted T cell fraction (not recorded which). The receptor's source is a male donor with ankylosing spondylitis or in good health (not recorded which). CDR3 DNA sequence: TGTGCCAGCAGCTTAAGACGGTTCGAACCTAACGGGGTCTTC. Amino acids: CASSLRRFEPNGVF.